These T cell receptor beta chains were read from a single sample in a study of blood T cell repertoires in COVID-19. TCRdb's copy holds only in-frame clones and misses some; the assay was immunoSEQ multiplex PCR. The profile shows roughly 100,000 clones, around 83% of them singletons. The sequenced material came from peripheral blood. These receptor sequences come from a human donor in a cohort sampled during active COVID-19. CDR3s include the opening cysteine and the closing phenylalanine or tryptophan. D genes are given only for firm matches. The size entry is marked missing in some rows and otherwise reads once, few, many or a size class.

d_call cdr3_length j_call v_call clone_size cdr3_aa cdr3_nt
TRBD1 15 TRBJ1-1 TRBV18 - CASSPQPGGNTEAFF TGTGCCAGCTCACCACAGCCAGGGGGGAACACTGAAGCTTTCTTT
TRBD1 15 TRBJ1-4 TRBV10-3 - CAISAGQGNNEKLFF TGTGCCATCAGTGCGGGACAGGGAAATAATGAAAAACTGTTTTTT
TRBD1 13 TRBJ2-7 TRBV24-1 few CATSGQGAGEQYF TGTGCCACCAGTGGACAGGGGGCTGGCGAGCAGTACTTC
- 12 TRBJ1-1 TRBV10-2 - CASSERQTEAFF TGCGCCAGCAGTGAGAGACAGACTGAAGCTTTCTTT
TRBD2 15 TRBJ2-7 TRBV28 - CASNGAGEGTNEQYF TGTGCCAGCAATGGGGCAGGTGAGGGGACTAACGAGCAGTACTTC
- 14 TRBJ1-1 TRBV3-1/TRBV3-2 - CASTPTTVNTEAFF TGTGCCAGCACCCCTACGACAGTGAACACTGAAGCTTTCTTT
TRBD2 14 TRBJ2-1 TRBV6-4 few CASSDASGGREQFF TGTGCCAGCAGTGACGCCAGCGGGGGCAGAGAGCAGTTCTTC
- 12 TRBJ1-5 TRBV28 - CASSLPDQPQHF TGTGCCAGCAGTTTACCCGATCAGCCCCAGCATTTT
- 18 TRBJ2-3 TRBV24-1 - CATSDLNDQYSRTDTQYF TGTGCCACCAGTGATTTGAATGACCAATACAGCCGCACAGATACGCAGTATTTT
- 14 TRBJ1-2 TRBV19 - CASSPVGVNYGYTF TGTGCCAGTAGCCCAGTCGGGGTTAACTATGGCTACACCTTC
TRBD1 15 TRBJ1-4 TRBV5-1 once CASSSTTGGGEKLFF TGCGCCAGCAGCTCGACGACAGGGGGAGGGGAAAAACTGTTTTTT
- 12 TRBJ2-3 TRBV11-3 - CASSYRDDTQYF TGTGCCAGCAGCTACCGAGATGATACGCAGTATTTT
TRBD2 17 TRBJ2-1 TRBV6-6 - CASSRPLGLAGNNEQFF TGTGCCAGCAGTCGGCCTCTCGGACTAGCGGGTAACAATGAGCAGTTCTTC
- 15 TRBJ1-5 TRBV2 few CASSYTTGNNQPQHF TGTGCCAGCAGTTATACCACAGGGAATAATCAGCCCCAGCATTTT
TRBD2 16 TRBJ2-2 TRBV9 - CASSVDSSGRTGELFF TGTGCCAGCAGCGTAGACTCCAGCGGGAGGACCGGGGAGCTGTTTTTT
- 15 TRBJ2-7 TRBV28 once CASTLPGLSPREQYF TGTGCCAGCACCCTCCCCGGTCTCTCCCCCCGCGAGCAGTACTTC
TRBD1 16 TRBJ2-7 TRBV6-2/TRBV6-3 once CASSYQGTGEGHEQYF TGTGCCAGCAGTTACCAGGGAACAGGGGAAGGGCACGAGCAGTACTTC
TRBD1 15 TRBJ1-6 TRBV28 - CASSFRDRGNSPLHF TGTGCCAGCAGTTTCCGGGACAGGGGTAATTCACCCCTCCACTTT
- 14 TRBJ1-6 TRBV9 - CASSADGGTSPLHF TGTGCCAGCAGCGCCGACGGAGGAACGTCACCCCTCCACTTT
- 14 TRBJ2-3 TRBV3-1/TRBV3-2 few CASSQGTGQSTQYF TGTGCCAGCAGCCAAGGAACAGGGCAAAGTACGCAGTATTTT
- 14 TRBJ2-7 TRBV3-1/TRBV3-2 - CASSQGTVSYEQYF TGTGCCAGCAGCCAAGGAACAGTATCCTACGAGCAGTACTTC
TRBD1 15 TRBJ2-5 TRBV7-3 few CASSLNAGGQETQYF TGTGCCAGCAGCTTAAATGCAGGGGGCCAAGAGACCCAGTACTTC
TRBD2 17 TRBJ2-5 TRBV14 - CASSQDGPGGLWQTQYF TGTGCCAGCAGCCAAGATGGGCCGGGGGGGCTCTGGCAGACCCAGTACTTC
- 16 TRBJ2-7 TRBV27 - CASSASAGPLSYEQYF TGTGCCAGCAGCGCGTCGGCGGGGCCACTCTCCTACGAGCAGTACTTC
- 14 TRBJ1-1 TRBV15 - CATSGLKGHTEAFF TGTGCCACCAGCGGACTAAAAGGGCACACTGAAGCTTTCTTT
- 14 TRBJ2-5 TRBV9 - CASSGGATQETQYF TGTGCCAGCAGCGGGGGAGCGACCCAAGAGACCCAGTACTTC
- 14 TRBJ2-3 TRBV7-3 - CASSSRAAADTQYF TGTGCCAGCAGCTCTCGTGCGGCGGCAGATACGCAGTATTTT
TRBD1 14 TRBJ2-1 TRBV5-6 - CASSLAGQANEQFF TGTGCCAGCAGCTTGGCGGGACAGGCTAATGAGCAGTTCTTC
TRBD1 13 TRBJ1-2 TRBV28 - CASSLGDRDGYTF TGTGCCAGCAGTTTAGGGGACAGGGATGGCTACACCTTC
TRBD2 15 TRBJ2-1 TRBV9 - CASSGEGASYNEQFF TGTGCCAGCAGCGGGGAGGGCGCCTCCTACAATGAGCAGTTCTTC
TRBD1 17 TRBJ1-3 TRBV15 - CATSRTGTGSVGNTIYF TGTGCCACCAGCAGAACCGGGACAGGGTCAGTTGGAAACACCATATATTTT
TRBD1 15 TRBJ2-5 TRBV6-5 - CASSYSGQGRETQYF TGTGCCAGCAGTTACTCGGGACAGGGTCGAGAGACCCAGTACTTC
TRBD1 14 TRBJ2-2 TRBV24-1 - CATSDPQGSGELFF TGTGCCACCAGTGATCCACAGGGGAGTGGGGAGCTGTTTTTT
- 14 TRBJ2-2 TRBV19 - CASRLGRIAGELFF TGTGCCAGTAGGTTGGGCCGTATCGCCGGGGAGCTGTTTTTT
TRBD1 14 TRBJ1-5 TRBV5-1 - CASSLTGGDQPQHF TGCGCCAGCAGCTTAACAGGGGGGGATCAGCCCCAGCATTTT
- 14 TRBJ2-3 TRBV10-3 - CAISESGGTDTQYF TGTGCCATCAGTGAGTCTGGAGGCACAGATACGCAGTATTTT
- 12 TRBJ2-7 TRBV28 - CASSPGAYEQYF TGTGCCAGCAGTCCAGGGGCCTACGAGCAGTACTTC
- 13 TRBJ2-1 TRBV2 once CASRTGSYNEQFF TGTGCCAGCAGAACGGGCTCCTACAATGAGCAGTTCTTC
- 14 TRBJ1-1 TRBV7-8 - CASTPFPGNTEAFF TGTGCCAGCACCCCCTTTCCCGGGAACACTGAAGCTTTCTTT
- 11 TRBJ2-7 TRBV2 few CASKDIYEQYF TGTGCCAGCAAGGACATCTACGAGCAGTACTTC
- 13 TRBJ1-3 TRBV9 - CASSASPGNTIYF TGTGCCAGCAGCGCCTCCCCGGGAAACACCATATATTTT
TRBD1 14 TRBJ2-2 TRBV11-3 - CASSLRTGTGELFF TGTGCCAGCAGCCTTCGGACAGGGACCGGGGAGCTGTTTTTT
TRBD2 13 TRBJ2-7 TRBV7-2 - CASSLERDAEQYF TGTGCCAGCAGCTTAGAGCGGGACGCGGAGCAGTACTTC
TRBD2 17 TRBJ2-3 TRBV5-1 - CASSSGPTSGDTDTQYF TGCGCCAGCAGCTCTGGACCGACTAGCGGGGACACAGATACGCAGTATTTT
TRBD1 16 TRBJ1-2 TRBV5-1 - CASSSGQGAYNYGYTF TGCGCCAGCAGCTCGGGACAGGGGGCCTATAACTATGGCTACACCTTC
- 13 TRBJ2-1 TRBV12-3/TRBV12-4 once CASSRGTHNEQFF TGTGCCAGCAGCCGCGGGACTCACAATGAGCAGTTCTTC
- 14 TRBJ1-6 TRBV21-1 - CASTGRPGNSPLHF TGTGCCAGCACCGGCAGGCCGGGGAATTCACCCCTCCACTTT
TRBD1 13 TRBJ1-1 TRBV28 - CASSEGAHRQAFF TGTGCCAGCAGTGAGGGGGCGCATCGCCAAGCTTTCTTT
TRBD2 16 TRBJ2-1 TRBV4-1 - CASSTREGSGYNEQFF TGCGCCAGCAGCACCCGGGAGGGTAGCGGTTACAATGAGCAGTTCTTC
- 13 TRBJ1-2 TRBV12-3/TRBV12-4 once CASSLGQFYGYTF TGTGCCAGCAGTTTAGGACAGTTCTATGGCTACACCTTC
- 15 TRBJ2-3 TRBV27 - CASSFRGSPTDTQYF TGTGCCAGCAGTTTCCGCGGGTCCCCCACAGATACGCAGTATTTT